This paragraph reports one TCR beta chain. The CDR3 is made up of 15 amino acids. The germline CDR1 and CDR2 sequences are SGHRS and YFSETQ. Trimming took 5 bases from V and 8 from J; bases not matched to a gene: 12. In the source study's methods: Reference gene primer amplification gave estimated nucleated cell counts. TCRdb's table, derived via immunoSEQ multiplex PCR, lists solely in-frame clones and lacks some. V, J and clone size are those of that table, while D and trimming were read from the DNA. Among roughly 86,000 clones listed, around 86% were seen once. This entry belongs to a study of blood T cell repertoires in COVID-19. Study as a whole: Sources were T cells, B-cell-depleted T cells, or PBMCs; the material itself was cDNA or gDNA.

This chain links TRBV5-1 with TRBJ1-4; 7 nucleotides align to TRBD1. Sequencing was done on a sample of peripheral blood. The receptor's source is a man between 35 and 55 years old with acute or convalescent COVID-19. The CDR3 reads CASSFQGDVEEKLFF. The CDR3 DNA reads as TGCGCCAGCAGTTTTCAGGGGGACGTAGAGGAAAAACTGTTTTTT.